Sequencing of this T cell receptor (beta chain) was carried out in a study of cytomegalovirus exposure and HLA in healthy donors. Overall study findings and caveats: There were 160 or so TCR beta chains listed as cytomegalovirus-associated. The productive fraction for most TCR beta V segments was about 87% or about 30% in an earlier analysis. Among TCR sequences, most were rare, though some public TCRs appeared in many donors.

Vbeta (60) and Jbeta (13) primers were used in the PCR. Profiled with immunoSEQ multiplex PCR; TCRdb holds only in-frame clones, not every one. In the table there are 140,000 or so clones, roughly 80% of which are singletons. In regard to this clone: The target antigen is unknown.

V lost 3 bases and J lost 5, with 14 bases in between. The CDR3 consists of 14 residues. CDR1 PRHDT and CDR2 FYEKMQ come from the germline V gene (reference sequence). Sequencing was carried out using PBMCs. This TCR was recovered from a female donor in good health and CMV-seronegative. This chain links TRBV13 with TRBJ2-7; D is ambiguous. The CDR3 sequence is CASSFAVSEDEQYF. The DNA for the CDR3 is TGTGCCAGCAGCTTCGCAGTCTCTGAGGACGAGCAGTACTTC. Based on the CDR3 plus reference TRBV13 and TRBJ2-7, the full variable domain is AAGVIQSPRHLIKEKRETATLKCYPIPRHDTVYWYQQGPGQDPQFLISFYEKMQSDKGSIPDRFSAQQFSDYHSELNMSSLELGDSALYFCASSFAVSEDEQYFGPGTRLTVT.